These 28 T cell receptor beta chains were all obtained from the same sample, sequenced in a study of early T cells in non-severe SARS-CoV-2 infection. TCRdb ran MiXCR on the 5' RACE reads and lists one entry per CDR3 protein. The sample carries around 12,000 distinct CDR3 sequences, 4.8% recorded once. Input material: whole blood. Every receptor here comes from an adult who was a healthcare worker with PCR-confirmed SARS-CoV-2 infection or an uninfected control (not recorded which).

This clonotype is classed as medium-sized. This chain uses TRBV5-1 with TRBJ1-5, with TRBD1 as a possible D gene (6 bases). CDR1 is SGHRS and CDR2 is YFSETQ in the germline V gene. V shed 0 bases and J shed 6 bases, with 13 bases lying between them. The CDR3 totals 15 residues. CDR3 amino acids: CASSLDGSRGQPQHF. The CDR3 nucleotides read TGCGCCAGCAGCTTGGACGGAAGCAGGGGTCAGCCCCAGCATTTT.

This clonotype was observed many times. This chain connects TRBV5-4 to TRBJ1-4, with TRBD1 matching over 9 bases. Germline CDR1 reads SGHNT; CDR2 reads YYREEE (reference sequence). CDR3 length: 16 amino acids. The V gene end was trimmed by 2 bases and the J gene end by 8 bases; junction bases not matched to a gene: 10. CDR3 protein: CASSFPPGQGNEKLFF. In nucleotides, the CDR3 is TGTGCCAGCAGCTTCCCACCGGGACAGGGAAACGAAAAACTGTTTTTT.

This sequence joins TRBV13 and TRBJ1-6, with D maybe TRBD1 (5 bases). Germline values: CDR1 PRHDT, CDR2 FYEKMQ (reference sequence). V lost 4 bases, J lost 0 bases, and 13 bases lay in between. The CDR3 is made up of 17 amino acids. The CDR3 loop reads CASSSGGASSYNSPLHF. The CDR3 DNA sequence: TGTGCCAGCAGCTCCGGCGGGGCGAGCTCCTATAATTCACCCCTCCACTTT. Variable domain in full (rest from reference TRBV13 and TRBJ1-6): AAGVIQSPRHLIKEKRETATLKCYPIPRHDTVYWYQQGPGQDPQFLISFYEKMQSDKGSIPDRFSAQQFSDYHSELNMSSLELGDSALYFCASSSGGASSYNSPLHFGNGTRLTVT.

This clonotype has ten or more counts. The rearrangement uses TRBV29-1 and TRBJ1-2; D call uncertain. The V gene's germline CDR1 is SQVTM and CDR2 ANQGSEA. The CDR3 is 12 residues long. Trimming stripped 3 bases from V and 2 bases from J, with 7 bases between. CDR3 sequence reads: CSVEERNYGYTF. The CDR3, as DNA: TGCAGCGTTGAGGAGAGAAACTATGGCTACACCTTC.

The chain is built from TRBV6-5 and TRBJ2-4, with D uncertain. V was cut by 2 bases and J by 0 bases, with 11 bases left in between. CDR1 and CDR2 from the germline V gene are MNHEY and SVGAGI. This CDR3 spans 16 amino acids. The chain's CDR3 is CASSYDGYQAKNIQYF. DNA of the CDR3: TGTGCCAGCAGTTACGACGGCTACCAAGCCAAAAACATTCAGTACTTC.

This clonotype is judged medium-sized. This rearrangement joins TRBV6-1 to TRBJ2-7; possibly TRBD2 for D (6 bases). The germline CDR1 and CDR2 sequences are MNHNS and SASEGT. CDR3 length: 14 amino acids. CDR3: CATILSGEGDEQYF. CDR3 sequence (DNA): TGTGCGACGATCCTCTCGGGGGAAGGCGACGAGCAGTACTTC.

This clonotype was observed at least ten times. This chain links TRBV7-9 with TRBJ2-5, with TRBD1 matching 9 bases. The germline gives CDR1 SEHNR, CDR2 FQNEAQ (reference sequence). The CDR3 contains 15 residues. Trimming at V came to 5 bases and at J to 7 bases, leaving 11 bases not matched to a gene. CDR3 nucleotides: TGTGCCAGCAGCAACCGGGACAGGGAATTCTGGACCCAGTACTTC. Protein: CASSNRDREFWTQYF.

The chain is built from TRBV12-3 or TRBV12-4 and TRBJ2-1, with D unclear. Trimming pared 1 base from V and 4 bases from J, leaving 11 bases between. The CDR3 has 15 amino acids. The CDR3 reads CASSLGLTRYNEQFF. CDR3 in DNA: TGTGCCAGCAGTTTAGGGCTGACGAGGTACAATGAGCAGTTCTTC.

There are many counts of this clonotype. J is TRBJ2-7 and V is TRBV29-1; D assignment may be TRBD1 or TRBD2 (6 bases each). This CDR3 has 13 residues. Trimming left V 6 bases short and J 3 bases short, with 15 bases between. Germline loops: CDR1 SQVTM, CDR2 ANQGSEA. The CDR3 coding sequence is TGCAGCGTCCAAGTGGGGGGCCACTACGAGCAGTACTTC. This codes for CSVQVGGHYEQYF.

This clonotype occurred many times. V is TRBV27 and J is TRBJ2-3; D not resolved. The CDR3 covers 15 residues. Per germline, CDR1 MNHEY and CDR2 SMNVEV (reference sequence). V lost 2 bases and J 1 base, leaving 10 bases between the germline ends. The CDR3 loop reads CASSLRAKGTDTQYF. The CDR3, as DNA: TGTGCCAGCAGTTTAAGGGCGAAGGGCACAGATACGCAGTATTTT.

The rearrangement links TRBV20-1 to TRBJ1-2; possible D gene TRBD1, 6 bases. V was shortened by 6 bases and J by 1 base, with 18 bases between the two germline ends. CDR1 DFQATT and CDR2 SNEGSKA come from the germline V gene (reference sequence). The CDR3 has 15 residues. The CDR3 loop reads CSAVTQNRDNYGYTF. As DNA, the CDR3 is TGCAGTGCCGTTACACAAAACAGGGATAACTATGGCTACACCTTC.

This clonotype has at least ten counts. The V call is TRBV2, the J call TRBJ2-3; D not resolved. The V and J ends lost 9 bases and 4 bases respectively, with 20 bases between them. Germline V gene data show CDR1 as SNHLY and CDR2 as FYNNEI. CDR3 length equals 15 residues. The DNA for the CDR3 is TGTGCCAGGACCGAGGACCCATGGATGCCAGATACGCAGTATTTT. Encoded protein: CARTEDPWMPDTQYF.

In its sample, this clonotype was seen many times. The V and J genes are TRBV7-6 and TRBJ2-2; D perhaps matches TRBD2 (5 bases). The ends were cut back, 0 bases at V and 6 bases at J, with 11 bases in the middle. The CDR3 totals 15 residues. Germline CDR1 SGHVS, CDR2 FNYEAQ. Here the CDR3 reads CASSLALDGAGELFF. CDR3 sequence (DNA): TGTGCCAGCAGCTTAGCCCTGGACGGGGCCGGGGAGCTGTTTTTT.

This clonotype has ten or more counts. The CDR3 loop is CASSFSGGATDTQYF. The CDR3 DNA follows: TGTGCCAGCAGCTTTAGCGGGGGGGCTACAGATACGCAGTATTTT. The rearrangement links TRBV11-2 to TRBJ2-3; TRBD2 aligns across 11 bases. Germline V gene data show CDR1 as SGHAT and CDR2 as FQNNGV. Trimming removed 3 bases from V and 3 bases from J; junction bases left unmatched: 2. The CDR3 extends over 15 amino acids.

This clonotype came up many times. The V gene is TRBV6-4, the J gene TRBJ2-3, with TRBD2 identical over 7 bases. This CDR3 has 16 amino acids. Trimming at V came to 2 bases and at J to 5 bases, leaving 10 bases not matched to a gene. Germline CDR1 is MRHNA and CDR2 is SNTAGT. As DNA, the CDR3 is TGTGCCAGCAGTGACCGGGGAGCGGGGAGTGGAGATACGCAGTATTTT. Amino acid sequence: CASSDRGAGSGDTQYF.

This clonotype was observed many times. The V call is TRBV5-1, the J call TRBJ2-1; TRBD1 might be the D (6 bases). The V and J ends lost 4 bases and 8 bases respectively, with 16 bases between them. CDR3 length: 14 amino acids. Looked up from germline, CDR1 is SGHRS and CDR2 is YFSETQ. This chain's CDR3 is CASSTTGSRHEQFF. The CDR3 DNA follows: TGCGCCAGCAGCACAACAGGGTCGCGACATGAGCAGTTCTTC.

In this sample, this clonotype turned up a few times. The chain combines TRBV12-3 or TRBV12-4 with TRBJ2-2; tentatively, D is TRBD2 (6 bases). Trimming took 3 bases from V and 5 from J, leaving 13 bases between them. The CDR3 length is 15 residues. For the CDR3, the DNA is TGTGCCAGCAGTTTGAGACTAGGGGTAACCGGGGAGCTGTTTTTT. Its translation is CASSLRLGVTGELFF.

This clonotype was seen ten or more times. This rearrangement joins TRBV7-2 to TRBJ2-5; D is perhaps TRBD1 (6 bases). Trimming left V 5 bases short and J 6 bases short, with 16 bases between. CDR1 is SGHTA, CDR2 FQGNSA, per germline. CDR3 size: 14 residues. Here the CDR3 DNA reads TGTGCCAGCAGCCCAGGGACCAGGGGAAAGACCCAGTACTTC. Protein: CASSPGTRGKTQYF. Looking up the rest from reference TRBV7-2 and TRBJ2-5 gives the full variable domain: GAGVSQSPSNKVTEKGKDVELRCDPISGHTALYWYRQSLGQGLEFLIYFQGNSAPDKSGLPSDRFSAERTGGSVSTLTIQRTQQEDSAVYLCASSPGTRGKTQYFGPGTRLLVL.

Many counts were recorded for this clonotype. V and J are TRBV20-1 and TRBJ2-7, with 12 bases identical to TRBD2. In germline, CDR1 is DFQATT, CDR2 SNEGSKA (reference sequence). J gave up 0 bases and V 6 bases, and 12 bases lay outside the gene matches. The CDR3 consists of 17 residues. DNA for the CDR3: TGCAGTGCAGACCCCGGGACTAGCGGGTACCGCTCCTACGAGCAGTACTTC. This encodes CSADPGTSGYRSYEQYF.

Sample share makes this clonotype medium-sized (0.01 to 0.1%). The rearrangement links TRBV7-2 to TRBJ2-1; the match to TRBD2 covers 11 bases. The V gene's germline CDR1 is SGHTA and CDR2 FQGNSA. The CDR3 sequence is 15 residues long. Trimming removed 2 bases from V and 5 bases from J; junction bases left unmatched: 2. CDR3 coding DNA: TGTGCCAGCAGCTTACTTAGCGGGGGGGACAATGAGCAGTTCTTC. Residues: CASSLLSGGDNEQFF.

V usage is TRBV5-1 and J usage is TRBJ2-6; D is undetermined. V dropped 5 bases and J dropped 3 bases, with 9 bases sitting between them. The CDR3 has 14 amino acids. From germline, CDR1 is SGHRS and CDR2 YFSETQ. In nucleotides, the CDR3 is TGCGCCAGCAGGAAGGGCGGTGGGGCCAACGTCCTGACTTTC. It encodes CASRKGGGANVLTF.

On this clonotype itself: A read error is possible here, since a much larger clone lies one base away. This chain connects TRBV29-1 to TRBJ2-7; TRBD1 might be the D (6 bases). CDR1 and CDR2 from the germline V gene are SQVTM and ANQGSEA. The CDR3 sequence is 11 residues long. V dropped 7 bases and J dropped 3 bases, with 10 bases sitting between them. The CDR3 coding sequence is TGCAGCGCCGGCAGGGGCTACGAGCAGTACTTC. This codes for CSAGRGYEQYF.

In this sample, this clonotype turned up once. The chain couples TRBV20-1 to TRBJ2-3; the D call may be TRBD1 or TRBD2 (5 bases each). V lost 6 bases, J lost 10 bases, and 14 bases lay in between. Germline values: CDR1 DFQATT, CDR2 SNEGSKA (reference sequence). This CDR3 is 11 amino acids long. Here the CDR3 reads CSARDGRSQYF. In DNA, the CDR3 is TGCAGTGCAAGGGACGGCAGGTCGCAGTATTTT.

By sample share, this clonotype is medium-sized (0.01 to 0.1%). The chain recombines TRBV6-5 with TRBJ1-6; D gene ambiguous. The ends were cut back, 5 bases at V and 7 bases at J, with 6 bases in the middle. CDR1 and CDR2 (germline): MNHEY, SVGAGI. The CDR3 has 12 amino acids. The CDR3 DNA reads TGTGCCAGCAGTGACCCGAATTCACCCCTCCACTTT. It yields the protein CASSDPNSPLHF.

The sample holds many counts of this clonotype. This sequence joins TRBV20-1 and TRBJ2-1, with D possibly being TRBD1 (5 bases). V shed 3 bases and J shed 6 bases, with 9 bases lying between them. CDR3 size: 12 residues. CDR1 is DFQATT and CDR2 is SNEGSKA in the germline V gene (reference sequence). The CDR3 sequence is CSASRQGNEQFF. The CDR3 bases are TGCAGTGCTAGTCGTCAGGGCAATGAGCAGTTCTTC.

This clonotype has more than one count but fewer than ten. The chain has TRBV7-2 and TRBJ2-7; TRBD2 is a possible D gene (6 bases). The CDR3 sequence is 13 residues long. The germline V gene has CDR1 SGHTA and CDR2 FQGNSA. The V gene lost 1 base and the J gene lost 7 bases, with 11 bases spanning the gap. CDR3 in amino acids: CASSLDGGKEQYF. Here the CDR3 DNA reads TGTGCCAGCAGCTTAGACGGAGGGAAAGAGCAGTACTTC.

This clonotype rates as medium-sized (0.01 to 0.1%). The genes are TRBV14 and TRBJ1-1; D not certain. The germline V gene encodes CDR1 SGHDN and CDR2 FVKESK. V lost 0 bases, J lost 11 bases, and 19 bases lay in between. The CDR3 sequence is 15 residues long. CDR3 protein: CASSQEGVDLKQAFF. The CDR3 DNA follows: TGTGCCAGCAGCCAAGAAGGAGTTGACCTGAAGCAGGCTTTCTTT.

This clonotype showed up many times. The rearrangement joins TRBV5-8 to TRBJ1-1; TRBD1 is a possible D gene (6 bases). The CDR3 is made up of 14 amino acids. Between the trimmed V and J ends, which lost 1 base and 11 bases, there was a span of 18 bases. CDR1 SGHTS and CDR2 YDEGEE come from the germline V gene. The CDR3 loop reads CASSLSGEGRRAFF. CDR3 nucleotides: TGTGCCAGCAGCTTGTCAGGGGAGGGACGGAGGGCTTTCTTT.